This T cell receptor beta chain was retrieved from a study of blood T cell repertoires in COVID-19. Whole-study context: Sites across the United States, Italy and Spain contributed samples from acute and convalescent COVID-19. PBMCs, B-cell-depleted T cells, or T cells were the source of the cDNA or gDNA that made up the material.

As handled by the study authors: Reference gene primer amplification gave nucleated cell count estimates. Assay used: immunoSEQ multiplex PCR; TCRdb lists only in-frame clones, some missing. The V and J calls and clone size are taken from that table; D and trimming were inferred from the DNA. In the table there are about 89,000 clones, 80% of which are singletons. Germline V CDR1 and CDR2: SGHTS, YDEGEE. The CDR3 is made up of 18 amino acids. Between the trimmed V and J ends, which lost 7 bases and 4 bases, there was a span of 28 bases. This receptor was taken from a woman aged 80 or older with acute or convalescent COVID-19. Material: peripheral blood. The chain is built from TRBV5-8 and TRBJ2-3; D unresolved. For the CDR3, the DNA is TGTGCCAGCTCCCACTCCAGGCAACCACTCGCCCGCGCAGATACGCAGTATTTT. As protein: CASSHSRQPLARADTQYF.